This T cell receptor (beta chain) is drawn from a study of vaccination and CD4 T cells after COVID-19. An Oncomine TCR Beta short-read assay was used to sequence the DNA from cultured CD4+ T cells. TCRdb re-analysed the PCR reads in MiXCR, keeping a single row per CDR3 protein. Of around 16,000 distinct CDR3 sequences detected, 45% to 55% appear once; the ten largest clones hold more than 3%. This clonotype has only a few counts. What it binds is unknown. The treatment: roughly ten-day PBMC culture with coronavirus spike peptide pools or control peptides (ViraFEST assay). The origin of this receptor is a human donor who had recovered from COVID-19. This material consisted of CD4+ T cells from blood, cultured in vitro, taken before SARS-CoV-2 vaccination.

The CDR3 is CSATGGLYTDTQYF. DNA of the CDR3: TGCAGTGCTACGGGGGGACTATACACAGATACGCAGTATTTT. V and J are TRBV20-1 and TRBJ2-3, with 7 bases lining up with TRBD2. The CDR3 sequence is 14 residues long. Germline CDR1 reads DFQATT; CDR2 reads SNEGSKA (reference sequence). J was trimmed by 2 bases and V by 4 bases; bases with no gene match: 6.